The present T cell receptor (beta chain) was sequenced within a study of blood T cells in healthy people across ages. A second roughly 6 to 12 cycle PCR used barcoded and J-beta primers. Each CDR3 protein is one row after TCRdb ran MiXCR on the 5' RACE reads. Here the sample spans 650,000 to 1,000,000 distinct CDR3 sequences, approximately 35% being singletons. The receptor was isolated from a young man in good health. Sequences were obtained from blood.

The CDR3 is CASSQEIYGYTF. For the CDR3, the DNA is TGTGCCAGCAGCCAAGAAATTTATGGCTACACCTTC. The chain employs TRBV14 and TRBJ1-2; no definite D call. With 0 bases removed from V and 5 bases from J, the gap between germline ends came to 4 bases. The germline V gene has CDR1 SGHDN and CDR2 FVKESK. This CDR3 region has 12 residues. Variable domain in full (rest from reference TRBV14 and TRBJ1-2): EAGVTQFPSHSVIEKGQTVTLRCDPISGHDNLYWYRRVMGKEIKFLLHFVKESKQDESGMPNNRFLAERTGGTYSTLKVQPAELEDSGVYFCASSQEIYGYTFGSGTRLTVV.